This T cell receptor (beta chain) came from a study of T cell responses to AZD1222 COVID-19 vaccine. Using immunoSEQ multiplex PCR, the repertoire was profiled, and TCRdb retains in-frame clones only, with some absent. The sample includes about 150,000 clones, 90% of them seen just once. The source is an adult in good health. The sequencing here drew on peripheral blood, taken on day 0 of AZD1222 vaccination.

The CDR3 DNA reads TGCGCCAGCAGCTCGGTCTCTCACTCCTACGAGCAGTACTTC. Protein: CASSSVSHSYEQYF. The rearrangement links TRBV5-1 to TRBJ2-7; D unresolved. Trimming left V 3 bases short and J 0 bases short, with 10 bases between. The CDR3 loop spans 14 amino acids. Germline CDR1 reads SGHRS; CDR2 reads YFSETQ. Supplemented by reference TRBV5-1 and TRBJ2-7, the full variable domain reads KAGVTQTPRYLIKTRGQQVTLSCSPISGHRSVSWYQQTPGQGLQFLFEYFSETQRNKGNFPGRFSGRQFSNSRSEMNVSTLELGDSALYLCASSSVSHSYEQYFGPGTRLTVT.